This TCR beta chain was captured in a study of cytomegalovirus exposure and HLA in healthy donors. This clone was detected a few times. What it binds is not known. Findings and caveats of the study: Testing in vitro showed a few CMV-associated chains specific for CMV antigens. Later findings reportedly placed an Asian-associated ancestry cluster below the approximately 670-donor mean for N-insertions.

V shed 5 bases, J shed 3 bases, and the junction held 10 bases outside the gene matches. The CDR3 runs 16 residues. Germline V gene sequence: CDR1 MDHEN, CDR2 SYDVKM. Amplification used 60 Vbeta primers and 13 Jbeta primers. Original processing notes: A later analysis counted approximately 88 million unique TCR beta chains, around 11 million shared. Data came from immunoSEQ multiplex PCR; TCRdb stores just in-frame clones and leaves some out. V, J and clone size were drawn from that table, and D and trimming were deduced from the DNA. Of tens of thousands of clones listed, 60% to 80% were seen once; the top ten hold approximately 7.8%.

This TCR derives from a man between 60 and 70 years old in good health and CMV-seronegative. The source material was PBMCs. This chain connects TRBV28 to TRBJ1-1; TRBD1 matches at 9 bases. CDR3 region: CASSPYLTGGDTEAFF. DNA of the CDR3: TGTGCCAGCAGTCCCTACCTGACAGGGGGAGACACTGAAGCTTTCTTT. The variable domain in full, completed from reference TRBV28 and TRBJ1-1, reads DVKVTQSSRYLVKRTGEKVFLECVQDMDHENMFWYRQDPGLGLRLIYFSYDVKMKEKGDIPEGYSVSREKKERFSLILESASTNQTSMYLCASSPYLTGGDTEAFFGQGTRLTVV.